Described below is a single T cell receptor (beta chain) sequence and its context. The protocol was immunoSEQ multiplex PCR, while the TCRdb copy is restricted to in-frame clones and leaves out a portion. The sample consists of about 400,000 clones, about 88% of them appearing once. The entry originates in a study of blood T cell repertoires in COVID-19. The CDR3 consists of 15 residues. V was pared by 2 bases and J by 2 bases, with 11 bases between. From germline, CDR1 is SGHNT and CDR2 YENEEA. The source of this sequence is a woman under 40 who had recovered from COVID-19. The chain joins TRBV11-3 to TRBJ2-3, with D tentatively TRBD1 (6 bases). Sample: PBMCs or T cells enriched from blood (not recorded which). CDR3 amino acids: CASSLSWGPTDTQYF. CDR3 DNA sequence: TGTGCCAGCAGCTTAAGTTGGGGGCCCACAGATACGCAGTATTTT.